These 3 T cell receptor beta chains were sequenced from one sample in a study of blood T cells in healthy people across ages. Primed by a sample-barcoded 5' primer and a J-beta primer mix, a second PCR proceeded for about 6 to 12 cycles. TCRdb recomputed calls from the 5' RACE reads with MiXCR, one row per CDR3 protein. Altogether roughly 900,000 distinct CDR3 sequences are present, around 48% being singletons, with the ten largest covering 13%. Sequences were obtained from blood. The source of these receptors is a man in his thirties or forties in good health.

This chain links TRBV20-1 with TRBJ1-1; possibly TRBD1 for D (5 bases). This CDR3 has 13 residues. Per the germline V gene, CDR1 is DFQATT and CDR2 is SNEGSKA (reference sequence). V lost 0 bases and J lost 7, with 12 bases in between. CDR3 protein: CSARDLRAVEAFF. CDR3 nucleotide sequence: TGCAGTGCTAGAGATCTCAGGGCAGTTGAAGCTTTCTTT.

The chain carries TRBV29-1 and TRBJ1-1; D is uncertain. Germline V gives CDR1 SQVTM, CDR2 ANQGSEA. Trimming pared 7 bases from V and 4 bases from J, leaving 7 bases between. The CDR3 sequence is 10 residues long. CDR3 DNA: TGCAGCGGGTGGTTCACTGAAGCTTTCTTT. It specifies CSGWFTEAFF.

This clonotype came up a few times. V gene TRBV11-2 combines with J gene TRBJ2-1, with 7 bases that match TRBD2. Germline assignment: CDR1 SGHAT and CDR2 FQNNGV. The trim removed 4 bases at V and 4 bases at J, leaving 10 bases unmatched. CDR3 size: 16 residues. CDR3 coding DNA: TGTGCCAGCAGCTCAGATGGAACGGGGGGTTACAATGAGCAGTTCTTC. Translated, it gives CASSSDGTGGYNEQFF.